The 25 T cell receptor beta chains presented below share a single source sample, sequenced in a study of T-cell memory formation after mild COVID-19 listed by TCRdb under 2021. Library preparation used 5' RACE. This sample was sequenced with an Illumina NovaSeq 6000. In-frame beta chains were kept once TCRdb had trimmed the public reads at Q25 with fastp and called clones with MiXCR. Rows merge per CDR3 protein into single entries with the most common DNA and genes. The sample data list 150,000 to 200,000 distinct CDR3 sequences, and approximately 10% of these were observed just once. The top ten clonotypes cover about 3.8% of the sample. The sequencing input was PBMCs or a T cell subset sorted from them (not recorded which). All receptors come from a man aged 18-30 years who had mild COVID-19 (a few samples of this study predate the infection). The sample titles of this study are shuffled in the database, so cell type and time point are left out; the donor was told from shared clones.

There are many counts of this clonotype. The CDR3 sequence: CASSLEGGSYNEQFF. CDR3 coding DNA: TGCGCCAGCAGCTTGGAGGGGGGGTCCTACAATGAGCAGTTCTTC. This chain links TRBV5-1 with TRBJ2-1, with D maybe TRBD2 (7 bases). Germline V gives CDR1 SGHRS, CDR2 YFSETQ. V lost 0 bases, J lost 1 base, and 8 bases lay in between. This CDR3 is 15 amino acids long.

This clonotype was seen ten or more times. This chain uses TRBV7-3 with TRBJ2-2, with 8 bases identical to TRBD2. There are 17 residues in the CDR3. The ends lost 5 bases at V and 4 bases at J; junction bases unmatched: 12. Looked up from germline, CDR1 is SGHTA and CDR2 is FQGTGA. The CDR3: CASSPPGTSGATGELFF. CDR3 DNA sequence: TGTGCCAGCAGCCCCCCGGGCACTAGCGGAGCCACCGGGGAGCTGTTTTTT.

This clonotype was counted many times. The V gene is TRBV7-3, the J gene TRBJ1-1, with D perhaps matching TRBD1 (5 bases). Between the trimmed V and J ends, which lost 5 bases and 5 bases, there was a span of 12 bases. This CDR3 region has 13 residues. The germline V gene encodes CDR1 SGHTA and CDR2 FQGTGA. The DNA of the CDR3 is TGTGCCAGCAGCCACGACAGATGGACTGAAGCTTTCTTT. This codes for CASSHDRWTEAFF.

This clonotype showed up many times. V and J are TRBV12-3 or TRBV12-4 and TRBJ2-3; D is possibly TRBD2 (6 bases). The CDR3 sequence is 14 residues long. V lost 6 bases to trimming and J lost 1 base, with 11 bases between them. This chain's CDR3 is CASRRGFRTDTQYF. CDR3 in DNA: TGTGCCAGCAGACGGGGGTTCCGCACAGATACGCAGTATTTT.

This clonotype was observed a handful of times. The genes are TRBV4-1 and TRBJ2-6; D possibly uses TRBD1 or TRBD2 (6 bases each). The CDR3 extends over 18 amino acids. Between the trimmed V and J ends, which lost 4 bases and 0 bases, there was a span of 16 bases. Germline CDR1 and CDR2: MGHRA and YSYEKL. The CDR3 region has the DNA TGCGCCAGCAGCCGAACCCGGCCGGGGGCCTCTGGGGCCAACGTCCTGACTTTC. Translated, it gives CASSRTRPGASGANVLTF.

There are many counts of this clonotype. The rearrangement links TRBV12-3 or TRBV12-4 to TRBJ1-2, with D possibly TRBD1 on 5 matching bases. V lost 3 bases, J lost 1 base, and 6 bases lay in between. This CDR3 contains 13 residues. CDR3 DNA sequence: TGTGCCAGCAGTTTGGACAATAACTATGGCTACACCTTC. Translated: CASSLDNNYGYTF.

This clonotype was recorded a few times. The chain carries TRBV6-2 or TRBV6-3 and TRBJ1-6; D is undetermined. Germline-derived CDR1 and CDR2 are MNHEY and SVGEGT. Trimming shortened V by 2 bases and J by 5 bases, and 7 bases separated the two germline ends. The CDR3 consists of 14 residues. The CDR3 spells CASSYGSHNSPLHF. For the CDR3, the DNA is TGTGCCAGCAGTTACGGGTCTCATAATTCACCCCTCCACTTT.

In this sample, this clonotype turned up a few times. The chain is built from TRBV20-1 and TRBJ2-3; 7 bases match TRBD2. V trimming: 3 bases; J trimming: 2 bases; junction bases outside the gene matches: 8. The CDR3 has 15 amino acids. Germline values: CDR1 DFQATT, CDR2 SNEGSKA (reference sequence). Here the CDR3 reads CSARVERGVTDTQYF. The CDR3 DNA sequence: TGCAGTGCTAGGGTTGAGCGGGGCGTCACAGATACGCAGTATTTT.

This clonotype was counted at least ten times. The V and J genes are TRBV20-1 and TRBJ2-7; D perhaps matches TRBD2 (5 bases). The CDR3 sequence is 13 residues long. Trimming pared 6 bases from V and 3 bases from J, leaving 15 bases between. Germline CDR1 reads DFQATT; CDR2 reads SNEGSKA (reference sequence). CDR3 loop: CSAPVGGHYEQYF. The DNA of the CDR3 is TGCAGTGCCCCCGTTGGCGGGCACTACGAGCAGTACTTC.

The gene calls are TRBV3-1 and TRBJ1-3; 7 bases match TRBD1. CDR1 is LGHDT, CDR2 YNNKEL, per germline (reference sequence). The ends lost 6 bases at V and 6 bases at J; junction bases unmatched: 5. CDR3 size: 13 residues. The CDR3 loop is CASSRQGENTIYF. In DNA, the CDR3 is TGTGCCAGCAGTCGACAGGGTGAAAACACCATATATTTT.

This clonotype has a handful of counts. The DNA of the CDR3 is TGTGCCAGCAGCCACGTGGAGGGGAATCAGCCCCAGCATTTT. Protein product: CASSHVEGNQPQHF. V and J are TRBV6-6 and TRBJ1-5; weak D call: TRBD1 (5 bases). CDR1 and CDR2 (germline): MNHNY, SVGAGI (reference sequence). This CDR3 is built from 14 residues. The V end was cut by 6 bases, the J end by 4 bases, with 13 bases between.

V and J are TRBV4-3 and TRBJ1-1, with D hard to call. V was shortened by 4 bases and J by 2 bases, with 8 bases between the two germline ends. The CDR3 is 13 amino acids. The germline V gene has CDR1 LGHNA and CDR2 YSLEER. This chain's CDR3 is CASSPTGNTEAFF. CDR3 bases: TGCGCCAGCAGCCCGACGGGAAACACTGAAGCTTTCTTT.

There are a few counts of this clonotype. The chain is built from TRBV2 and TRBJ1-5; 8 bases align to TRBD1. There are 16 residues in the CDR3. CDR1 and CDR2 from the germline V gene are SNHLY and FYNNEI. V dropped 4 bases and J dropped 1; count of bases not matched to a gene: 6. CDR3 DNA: TGTGCCAGCAGTGCGCAGGGGGCGGGAAGCAATCAGCCCCAGCATTTT. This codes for CASSAQGAGSNQPQHF.

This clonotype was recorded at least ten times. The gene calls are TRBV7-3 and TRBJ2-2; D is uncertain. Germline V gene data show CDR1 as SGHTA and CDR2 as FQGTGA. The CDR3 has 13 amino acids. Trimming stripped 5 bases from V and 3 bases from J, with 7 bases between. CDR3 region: CASSLSYTGELFF. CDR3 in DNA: TGTGCCAGCAGCCTTAGTTACACCGGGGAGCTGTTTTTT.

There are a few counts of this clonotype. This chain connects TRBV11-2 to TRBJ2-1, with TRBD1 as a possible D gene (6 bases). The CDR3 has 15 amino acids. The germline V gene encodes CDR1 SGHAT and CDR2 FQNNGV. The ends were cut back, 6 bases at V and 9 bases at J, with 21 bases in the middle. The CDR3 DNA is TGTGCCAGCAGTCGTCTCCAGGGGCCCACCGGTGAGCAGTTCTTC. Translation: CASSRLQGPTGEQFF.

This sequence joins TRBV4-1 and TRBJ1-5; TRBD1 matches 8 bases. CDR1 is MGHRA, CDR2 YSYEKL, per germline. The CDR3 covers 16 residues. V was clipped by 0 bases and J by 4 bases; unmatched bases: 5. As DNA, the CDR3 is TGCGCCAGCAGCCAAGATCGGCGACAGGGGAATCAGCCCCAGCATTTT. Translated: CASSQDRRQGNQPQHF.

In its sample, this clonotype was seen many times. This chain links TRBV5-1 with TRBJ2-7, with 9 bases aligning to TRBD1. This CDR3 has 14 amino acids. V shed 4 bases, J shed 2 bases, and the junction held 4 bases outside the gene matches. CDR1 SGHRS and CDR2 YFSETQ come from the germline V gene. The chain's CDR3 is CASSTGQGTYEQYF. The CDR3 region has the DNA TGCGCCAGCAGCACCGGACAGGGGACCTACGAGCAGTACTTC. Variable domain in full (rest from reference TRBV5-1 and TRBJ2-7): KAGVTQTPRYLIKTRGQQVTLSCSPISGHRSVSWYQQTPGQGLQFLFEYFSETQRNKGNFPGRFSGRQFSNSRSEMNVSTLELGDSALYLCASSTGQGTYEQYFGPGTRLTVT.

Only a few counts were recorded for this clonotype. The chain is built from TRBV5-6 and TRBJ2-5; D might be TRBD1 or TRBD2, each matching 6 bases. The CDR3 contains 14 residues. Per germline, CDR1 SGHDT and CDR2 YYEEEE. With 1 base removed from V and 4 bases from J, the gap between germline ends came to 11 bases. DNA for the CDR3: TGTGCCAGCAGCTTGCGGGGGCGTTCAGAGACCCAGTACTTC. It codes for CASSLRGRSETQYF.

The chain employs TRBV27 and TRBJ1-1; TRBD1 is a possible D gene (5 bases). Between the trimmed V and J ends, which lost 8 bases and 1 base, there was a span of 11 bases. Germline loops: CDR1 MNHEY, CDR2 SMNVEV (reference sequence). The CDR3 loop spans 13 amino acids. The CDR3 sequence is CASARQQNTEAFF. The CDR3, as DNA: TGTGCCAGCGCGAGACAGCAGAACACTGAAGCTTTCTTT.

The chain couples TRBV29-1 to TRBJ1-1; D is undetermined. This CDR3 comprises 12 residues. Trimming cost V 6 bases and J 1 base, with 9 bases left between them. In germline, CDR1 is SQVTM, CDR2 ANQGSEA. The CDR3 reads CSVVITNTEAFF. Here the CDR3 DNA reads TGCAGCGTAGTTATAACGAACACTGAAGCTTTCTTT.

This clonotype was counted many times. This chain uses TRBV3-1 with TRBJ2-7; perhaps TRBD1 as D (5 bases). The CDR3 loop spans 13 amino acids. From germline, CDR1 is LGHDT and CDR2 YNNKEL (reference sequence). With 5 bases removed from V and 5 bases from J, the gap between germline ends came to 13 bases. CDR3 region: CASSFRVSHEQYF. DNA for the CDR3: TGTGCCAGCAGCTTCAGGGTTTCCCACGAGCAGTACTTC.

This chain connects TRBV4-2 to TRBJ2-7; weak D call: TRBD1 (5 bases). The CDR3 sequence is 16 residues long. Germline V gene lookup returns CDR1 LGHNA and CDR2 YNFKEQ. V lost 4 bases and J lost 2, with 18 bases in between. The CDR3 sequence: CASSPPRRQQAYEQYF. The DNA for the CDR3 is TGTGCCAGCAGCCCCCCCCGGAGACAGCAAGCCTACGAGCAGTACTTC.

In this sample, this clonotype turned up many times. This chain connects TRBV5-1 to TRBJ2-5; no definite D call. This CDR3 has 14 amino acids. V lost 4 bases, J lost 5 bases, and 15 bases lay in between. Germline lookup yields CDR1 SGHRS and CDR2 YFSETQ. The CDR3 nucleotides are TGCGCCAGCAGCACCTCATACAGAGATGAGACCCAGTACTTC. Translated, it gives CASSTSYRDETQYF.

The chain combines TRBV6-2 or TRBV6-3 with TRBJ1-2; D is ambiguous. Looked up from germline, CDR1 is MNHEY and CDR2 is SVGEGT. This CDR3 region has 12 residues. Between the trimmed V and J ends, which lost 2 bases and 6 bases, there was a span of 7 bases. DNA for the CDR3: TGTGCCAGCAGTTACAGGCCGGATGGCTACACCTTC. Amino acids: CASSYRPDGYTF.

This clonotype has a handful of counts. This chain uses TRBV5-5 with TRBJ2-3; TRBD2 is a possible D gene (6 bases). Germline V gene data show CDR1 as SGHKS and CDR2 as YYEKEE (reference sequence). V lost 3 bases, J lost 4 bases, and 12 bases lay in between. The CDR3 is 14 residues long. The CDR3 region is CASSSATSPDTQYF. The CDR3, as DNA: TGTGCCAGCAGCTCCGCAACTAGCCCAGATACGCAGTATTTT.